Below, 17 T cell receptor beta chains from the same sample are listed, as sequenced in a study of cytomegalovirus exposure and HLA in healthy donors. PCR was performed using 60 Vbeta and 13 Jbeta primers. Using immunoSEQ multiplex PCR, the repertoire was profiled, and TCRdb retains in-frame clones only, with some absent. The repertoire holds tens of thousands of clones, with around three quarters as singletons. The specimen was PBMCs. Receptors originate from a man aged 30-40 years in good health and CMV-seronegative.

This clone was observed a single time. This sequence joins TRBV7-9 and TRBJ1-2, with D possibly being TRBD1 (6 bases). Trimming cost V 4 bases and J 4 bases, with 13 bases left between them. Germline V gene data show CDR1 as SEHNR and CDR2 as FQNEAQ (reference sequence). The CDR3 is 14 amino acids. The CDR3 reads CASSSLTGSYGYTF. DNA for the CDR3: TGTGCCAGCAGCTCCCTGACAGGATCCTATGGCTACACCTTC.

The gene calls are TRBV25-1 and TRBJ1-4; 9 nucleotides line up with TRBD1. This CDR3 has 15 residues. Unmatched junction bases numbered 7, after V lost 2 bases and J lost 9 bases. The V gene's germline CDR1 is MGHDK and CDR2 SYGVNS. The CDR3, as DNA: TGTGCCAGCAGTGAAGGGGACAGGGAATCCAAAAAACTGTTTTTT. It yields the protein CASSEGDRESKKLFF.

This rearrangement joins TRBV28 to TRBJ1-3; the D is unclear. Germline V lookup: CDR1 MDHEN, CDR2 SYDVKM. The CDR3 is 16 residues long. V shed 7 bases and J shed 2 bases, with 18 bases lying between them. The chain's CDR3 is CASTPAGFQAGNTIYF. Written as DNA, the CDR3 is TGTGCCAGCACCCCCGCGGGGTTTCAGGCTGGAAACACCATATATTTT.

This rearrangement joins TRBV5-1 to TRBJ1-3; D perhaps matches TRBD1 (6 bases). The V end was cut by 5 bases, the J end by 2 bases, with 14 bases between. Germline V CDR1 and CDR2: SGHRS, YFSETQ. The CDR3 is 15 residues long. In DNA form, the CDR3 reads TGCGCCAGCAGAGATCGGGACACAGCTGGAAACACCATATATTTT. This sequence encodes CASRDRDTAGNTIYF.

DNA for the CDR3: TGTGCCATCAAAGCGGGAGGCAGTAATGAGCAGTTCTTC. Amino acid sequence: CAIKAGGSNEQFF. The V call is TRBV10-3, the J call TRBJ2-1; TRBD2 matches 9 bases. V was clipped by 7 bases and J by 7 bases; unmatched bases: 5. The CDR3 consists of 13 residues. Germline V gene data show CDR1 as ENHRY and CDR2 as SYGVKD.

This chain joins TRBV6-6 and TRBJ1-4; D perhaps matches TRBD1 (6 bases). V was cut by 7 bases and J by 7 bases, with 10 bases left in between. The germline gives CDR1 MNHNY, CDR2 SVGAGI (reference sequence). This CDR3 has 12 residues. As DNA, the CDR3 is TGTGCCAGCACAGGCAGGGGTGAAAAACTGTTTTTT. This encodes CASTGRGEKLFF.

This chain joins TRBV28 and TRBJ1-2; tentative D call: TRBD1 (6 bases). V lost 1 base, J lost 6 bases, and 9 bases lay in between. In germline, CDR1 is MDHEN, CDR2 SYDVKM. The CDR3 length is 13 residues. The CDR3 spells CASSLSGANGYTF. The CDR3 DNA reads TGTGCCAGCAGTTTATCAGGGGCGAATGGCTACACCTTC.

The rearrangement uses TRBV11-2 and TRBJ2-7; tentatively, D is TRBD1 (5 bases). The germline V gene encodes CDR1 SGHAT and CDR2 FQNNGV. V lost 5 bases and J lost 4, with 9 bases in between. This CDR3 contains 12 residues. This chain's CDR3 is CASSRTPYEQYF. The CDR3 DNA reads TGTGCCAGCAGCCGGACACCTTACGAGCAGTACTTC. The full variable domain, in which reference TRBV11-2 and TRBJ2-7 provide the parts outside the CDR3, is EAGVAQSPRYKIIEKRQSVAFWCNPISGHATLYWYQQILGQGPKLLIQFQNNGVVDDSQLPKDRFSAERLKGVDSTLKIQPAKLEDSAVYLCASSRTPYEQYFGPGTRLTVT.

The chain has TRBV5-1 and TRBJ2-1; D call uncertain. The CDR3 runs 14 residues. Between the trimmed V and J ends, which lost 0 bases and 2 bases, there was a span of 6 bases. The germline V gene has CDR1 SGHRS and CDR2 YFSETQ. The CDR3, as DNA: TGCGCCAGCAGCTTGGAAGCGACCTACAATGAGCAGTTCTTC. This codes for CASSLEATYNEQFF.

J is TRBJ1-6 and V is TRBV18; perhaps TRBD1 as D (6 bases). V was cut by 5 bases and J by 8 bases, with 10 bases left in between. Germline lookup yields CDR1 KGHSH and CDR2 LQKENI. This CDR3 has 13 residues. CDR3 in amino acids: CASSETGDSPLHF. The CDR3 DNA sequence: TGTGCCAGCTCAGAGACAGGTGATTCACCCCTCCACTTT.

The chain recombines TRBV18 with TRBJ2-7; 11 bases match TRBD1. The V gene end was trimmed by 1 base and the J gene end by 5 bases; junction bases not matched to a gene: 4. The CDR3 is 15 residues long. The germline CDR1 and CDR2 sequences are KGHSH and LQKENI. CDR3 DNA: TGTGCCAGCTCACCACAGTGGACAGGGGGCCACGAGCAGTACTTC. This codes for CASSPQWTGGHEQYF.

The chain links TRBV7-9 to TRBJ1-5; TRBD1 is a possible D gene (5 bases). The CDR3 covers 15 residues. CDR1 SEHNR and CDR2 FQNEAQ come from the germline V gene (reference sequence). V lost 5 bases to trimming and J lost 9 bases, with 20 bases between them. CDR3 loop: CASSPRGNPEMPQHF. In DNA, the CDR3 is TGTGCCAGCAGCCCTAGGGGCAACCCGGAGATGCCCCAGCATTTT.

DNA for the CDR3: TGTGCCAGCTCACAGGTGGTGACTAGCGGGAACACCGGGGAGCTGTTTTTT. Translated: CASSQVVTSGNTGELFF. V and J are TRBV18 and TRBJ2-2; 9 bases are a match to TRBD2. The CDR3 length is 17 residues. The J segment lost 1 base and the V segment lost 4 bases, leaving 7 bases of the junction unmatched. Germline V gives CDR1 KGHSH, CDR2 LQKENI.

The V and J genes are TRBV7-7 and TRBJ2-1; 10 bases align to TRBD1. CDR1 and CDR2 from the germline V gene are SSHAT and FNYEAQ (reference sequence). Unmatched junction bases numbered 4, after V lost 5 bases and J lost 3 bases. The CDR3 runs 15 residues. CDR3 nucleotides: TGTGCCAGCAGCCAAGGACAGGGGGTCTACAATGAGCAGTTCTTC. As protein: CASSQGQGVYNEQFF.

The V gene is TRBV4-3, the J gene TRBJ2-1; 7 bases are shared with TRBD1. In germline, CDR1 is LGHNA, CDR2 YSLEER. The J segment lost 1 base and the V segment lost 6 bases, leaving 9 bases of the junction unmatched. This CDR3 has 16 amino acids. In DNA form, the CDR3 reads TGCGCCAGCAGTCGACACAGGGGAAAGTCCTACAATGAGCAGTTCTTC. Translation gives CASSRHRGKSYNEQFF.

This rearrangement joins TRBV15 to TRBJ2-3; 14 bases agree with TRBD2. The trim removed 0 bases at V and 5 bases at J, leaving 10 bases unmatched. The CDR3 runs to 19 residues. CDR1 is LNHNV, CDR2 YYDKDF, per germline (reference sequence). CDR3 sequence: CATSREVGRLAGGKDTQYF. The CDR3 DNA is TGTGCCACCAGCAGAGAAGTGGGGAGACTAGCGGGAGGGAAAGATACGCAGTATTTT.

This clone was seen more than once but under ten times. The rearrangement uses TRBV5-5 and TRBJ1-1; no reliable D call. The CDR3 loop spans 12 amino acids. The V end was cut by 4 bases, the J end by 5 bases, with 9 bases between. Germline CDR1 and CDR2: SGHKS and YYEKEE (reference sequence). Written as DNA, the CDR3 is TGTGCCAGCAGCCGAGAAGTGACTGAAGCTTTCTTT. This translates into CASSREVTEAFF.